This TCR beta chain was retrieved from a study of cytomegalovirus exposure and HLA in healthy donors. Study-level points and caveats: Follow-up analysis later connected one missense variant in DCLRE1C with trimming of TCR beta V- and J-genes. A later analysis appeared to link common viral pathogens to several of the most significant clusters.

CDR3 length equals 16 residues. These donors, healthy bone marrow donors, were studied. In regard to this clone: Antigen specificity is unknown.

In the PCR, 60 Vbeta and 13 Jbeta primers were used. Here immunoSEQ multiplex PCR was the method, and the copy in TCRdb shows in-frame clones only, minus some. The sample lists approximately 100,000 clones; around four fifths were seen once. Specimen: PBMCs. The chain recombines TRBV21-1 with TRBJ2-7; the D segment call TRBD1 is taken from the table without a DNA check. TRBV21-1 is marked as a pseudogene. This receptor was taken from a man aged 35 to 55 in good health and CMV-seronegative. CDR3 loop: CASSRPRDRVVYEQYF. CDR3 sequence (DNA): TGTGCCAGCAGCCGTCCCCGGGACAGGGTGGTTTACGAGCAGTACTTC.